The following is a TCR beta chain sequence with its context. The antigen remains undetermined. CDR3 length: 13 residues. Per germline, CDR1 KGHSH and CDR2 LQKENI. Deletions cut 3 bases from V and 2 bases from J, with 7 bases between. This entry is derived from a study of cytomegalovirus exposure and HLA in healthy donors. Study at large: For the approximately 430 genotyped donors, roughly 80% fell within the Caucasian-associated ancestry cluster.

Whole-study findings and limits: Being productive about 90% or about 30% of the time was typical of most TCR beta V segments in an earlier analysis.

This PCR relied on a set of 60 Vbeta primers and 13 Jbeta primers. In the source study's methods: Later, an analysis found around 77 million unique TCR beta chains, and 9.5 million to 12 million of these were shared. The method was immunoSEQ multiplex PCR; TCRdb's version includes in-frame clones alone and lacks a portion of them. The DNA gave D and trimming, while V, J and clone size come from that table. Of about 77,000 clones detected, about 73% appear once; the ten largest clones hold 4% to 5%. V usage is TRBV18 and J usage is TRBJ1-2, with D unresolved. This TCR was sampled from a middle-aged man in good health and CMV-seronegative. The sample consisted of PBMCs. The CDR3 nucleotides read TGTGCCAGCTCACCGATGGCCAACTATGGCTACACCTTC. Protein product: CASSPMANYGYTF.